This TCR beta chain was recovered during a study of shared clonotypes between healthy human individuals. Study details: The donors, a couple of women and a few men, were aged 18 to 49. Each donor's CD4 naive and CD4 memory cells filled three plates apiece, CD8 naive two, and CD8 memory one.

Donors comprised healthy HIV-negative adults lacking recent acute infections or vaccinations. Clones were read by immunoSEQ multiplex PCR, and TCRdb kept only the in-frame ones, dropping some. The data hold some 2,400,000 clones, with 90% to 96% observed a single time. The CDR3 loop spans 13 amino acids. Germline V gene sequence: CDR1 SGHNT, CDR2 YYREEE (reference sequence). Trimming left V 6 bases short and J 5 bases short, with 14 bases between. The chain is built from TRBV5-4 and TRBJ2-5; no definite D call. The sequencing input was naive CD4+ T cells sorted from blood. Indicated subset: CD45RA+ positively selected. This TCR came from a man between 18 and 35 years old in good health. The CDR3 DNA reads as TGTGCCAGCACCAACCCCCCCGGGGAGACCCAGTACTTC. It is translated as CASTNPPGETQYF.